This TCR beta chain was captured in a study of cytomegalovirus exposure and HLA in healthy donors. Across the study: T cells numbering about 179 million yielded some 100 million unique TCR beta sequences in an earlier analysis.

Primers: 60 Vbeta forward and 13 Jbeta reverse. Repertoires were generated with immunoSEQ multiplex PCR, while TCRdb's copy carries only in-frame clones and drops some. Here the sample spans some 140,000 clones, roughly 78% being singletons. V was clipped by 1 base and J by 2 bases; unmatched bases: 7. CDR3 size: 16 residues. Germline loops: CDR1 SGHDT, CDR2 YYEEEE. The genes are TRBV5-6 and TRBJ2-3, with 7 bases aligning to TRBD2. The sequenced sample was PBMCs. This receptor was identified in a man in his fifties in good health and CMV-seropositive. The CDR3 bases are TGTGCCAGCAGCTTGATGGCTAGCGGACTCACAGATACGCAGTATTTT. It yields the protein CASSLMASGLTDTQYF.